This T cell receptor beta chain was identified in a study of neoadjuvant nivolumab and ipilimumab in lung cancer. Sequencing used immunoSEQ multiplex PCR; TCRdb keeps in-frame clones, though not all of them. The sample includes roughly 34,000 clones, roughly 90% seen only once; the top ten take under 2.5%. Germline CDR1 KGHSH, CDR2 LQKENI. The ends were cut back, 3 bases at V and 8 bases at J, with 17 bases in the middle. The CDR3 runs to 15 residues. The material sequenced was peripheral blood, taken after neoadjuvant nivolumab, alone or with ipilimumab, at or shortly before surgery. This clonotype originated in an adult with non-small cell lung cancer. The V call is TRBV18, the J call TRBJ2-1; a weak D match, TRBD1 (5 bases). The CDR3 DNA sequence: TGTGCCAGCTCACCCTTTCAGGGTTCTGGCGATGAGCAGTTCTTC. Its translation: CASSPFQGSGDEQFF. Filled out from reference TRBV18 and TRBJ2-1, the complete variable domain reads NAGVMQNPRHLVRRRGQEARLRCSPMKGHSHVYWYRQLPEEGLKFMVYLQKENIIDESGMPKERFSAEFPKEGPSILRIQQVVRGDSAAYFCASSPFQGSGDEQFFGPGTRLTVL.